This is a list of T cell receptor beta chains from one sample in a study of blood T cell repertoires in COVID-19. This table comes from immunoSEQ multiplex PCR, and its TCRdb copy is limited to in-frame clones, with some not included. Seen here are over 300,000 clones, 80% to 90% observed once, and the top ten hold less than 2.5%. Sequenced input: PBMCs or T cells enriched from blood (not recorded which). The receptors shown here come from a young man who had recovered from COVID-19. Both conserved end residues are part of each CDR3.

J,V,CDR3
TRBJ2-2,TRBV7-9,CASSNVWGVGTGELFF
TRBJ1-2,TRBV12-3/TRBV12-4,CASSLARGGITF
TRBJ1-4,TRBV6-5,CASTRDRDEKLFF
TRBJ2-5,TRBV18,CASSLNRDSFSETQYF
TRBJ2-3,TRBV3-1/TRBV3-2,CASSTHPGDTQYF
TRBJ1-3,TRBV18,CASSPRQSLSGNTIYF
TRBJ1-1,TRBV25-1,CASSEYGSGNTEAFF
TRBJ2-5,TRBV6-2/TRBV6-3,CASSQIQETQYF
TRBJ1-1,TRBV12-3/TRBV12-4,CASTFTVNTEAFF
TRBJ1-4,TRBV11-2,CASSLRYSLNEKLFF
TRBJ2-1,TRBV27,CASSFGGFNNEQFF
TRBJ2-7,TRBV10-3,CAISEGATSYEQYF